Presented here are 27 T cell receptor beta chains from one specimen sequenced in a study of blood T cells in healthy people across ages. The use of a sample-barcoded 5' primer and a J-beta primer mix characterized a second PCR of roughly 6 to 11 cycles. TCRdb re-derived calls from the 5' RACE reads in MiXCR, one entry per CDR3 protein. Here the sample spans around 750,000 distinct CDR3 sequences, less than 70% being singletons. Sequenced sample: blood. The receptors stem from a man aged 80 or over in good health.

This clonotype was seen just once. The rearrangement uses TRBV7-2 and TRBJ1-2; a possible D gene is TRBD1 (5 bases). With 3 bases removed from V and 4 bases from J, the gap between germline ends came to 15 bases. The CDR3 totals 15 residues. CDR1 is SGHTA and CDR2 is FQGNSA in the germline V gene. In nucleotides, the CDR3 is TGTGCCAGCAGCTTGAACCGGGGCAAGGGCTATGGCTACACCTTC. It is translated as CASSLNRGKGYGYTF.

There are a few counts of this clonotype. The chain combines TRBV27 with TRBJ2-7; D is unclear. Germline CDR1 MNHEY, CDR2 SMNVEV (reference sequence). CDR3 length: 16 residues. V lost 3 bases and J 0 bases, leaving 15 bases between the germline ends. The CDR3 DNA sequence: TGTGCCAGCAGTTTCCGCTTCGGATCGGGCTCCTACGAGCAGTACTTC. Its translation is CASSFRFGSGSYEQYF.

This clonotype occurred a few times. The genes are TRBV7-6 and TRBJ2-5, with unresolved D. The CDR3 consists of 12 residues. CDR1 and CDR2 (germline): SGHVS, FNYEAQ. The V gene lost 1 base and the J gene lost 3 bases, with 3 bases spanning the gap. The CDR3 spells CASSLEEETQYF. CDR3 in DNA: TGTGCCAGCAGCTTAGAAGAAGAGACCCAGTACTTC.

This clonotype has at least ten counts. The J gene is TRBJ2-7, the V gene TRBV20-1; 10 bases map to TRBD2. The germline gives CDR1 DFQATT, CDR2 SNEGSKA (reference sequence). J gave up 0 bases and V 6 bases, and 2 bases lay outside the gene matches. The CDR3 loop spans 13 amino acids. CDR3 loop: CSAPSGSSYEQYF. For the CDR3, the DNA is TGCAGTGCACCTAGCGGGAGCTCCTACGAGCAGTACTTC.

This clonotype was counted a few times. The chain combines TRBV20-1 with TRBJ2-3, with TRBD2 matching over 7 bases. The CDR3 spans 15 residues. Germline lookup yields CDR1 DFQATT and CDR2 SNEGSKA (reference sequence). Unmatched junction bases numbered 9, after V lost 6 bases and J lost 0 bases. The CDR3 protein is CSALGRESSTDTQYF. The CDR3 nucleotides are TGCAGTGCCTTGGGGCGGGAGAGTAGCACAGATACGCAGTATTTT.

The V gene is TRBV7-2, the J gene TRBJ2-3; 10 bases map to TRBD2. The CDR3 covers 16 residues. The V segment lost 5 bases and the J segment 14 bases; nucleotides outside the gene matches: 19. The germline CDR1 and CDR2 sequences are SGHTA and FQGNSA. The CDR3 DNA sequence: TGTGCCAGCAGCCCGAAGCGGGAGGGCCCACTACGATACGCGTATTTT. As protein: CASSPKREGPLRYAYF.

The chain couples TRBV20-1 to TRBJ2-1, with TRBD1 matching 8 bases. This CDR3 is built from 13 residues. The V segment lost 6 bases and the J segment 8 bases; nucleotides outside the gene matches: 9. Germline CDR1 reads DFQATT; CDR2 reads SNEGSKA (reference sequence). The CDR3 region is CSALGDRFDEQFF. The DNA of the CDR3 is TGCAGTGCCCTCGGGGACAGGTTCGATGAGCAGTTCTTC.

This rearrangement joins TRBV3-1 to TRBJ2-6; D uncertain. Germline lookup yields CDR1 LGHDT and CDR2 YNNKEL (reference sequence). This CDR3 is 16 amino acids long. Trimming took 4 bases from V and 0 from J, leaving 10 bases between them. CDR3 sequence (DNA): TGTGCCAGCAGCCTCAGGACCACCTCTGGGGCCAACGTCCTGACTTTC. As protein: CASSLRTTSGANVLTF.

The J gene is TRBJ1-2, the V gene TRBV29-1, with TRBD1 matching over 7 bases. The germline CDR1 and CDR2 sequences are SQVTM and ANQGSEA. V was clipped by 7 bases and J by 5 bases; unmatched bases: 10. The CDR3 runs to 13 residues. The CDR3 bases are TGCAGCGCCGCACAGGGGCTGCGGTATGGCTACACCTTC. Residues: CSAAQGLRYGYTF. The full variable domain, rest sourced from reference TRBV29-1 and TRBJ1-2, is SAVISQKPSRDICQRGTSLTIQCQVDSQVTMMFWYRQQPGQSLTLIATANQGSEATYESGFVIDKFPISRPNLTFSTLTVSNMSPEDSSIYLCSAAQGLRYGYTFGSGTRLTVV.

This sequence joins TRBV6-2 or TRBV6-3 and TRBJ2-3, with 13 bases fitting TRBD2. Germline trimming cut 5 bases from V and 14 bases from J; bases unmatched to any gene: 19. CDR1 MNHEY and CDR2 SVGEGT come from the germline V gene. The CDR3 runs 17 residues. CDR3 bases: TGTGCCAGCAGTCTGGGACTAGCGGGACCGACGCACAGATACGCGTATTTT. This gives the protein CASSLGLAGPTHRYAYF.

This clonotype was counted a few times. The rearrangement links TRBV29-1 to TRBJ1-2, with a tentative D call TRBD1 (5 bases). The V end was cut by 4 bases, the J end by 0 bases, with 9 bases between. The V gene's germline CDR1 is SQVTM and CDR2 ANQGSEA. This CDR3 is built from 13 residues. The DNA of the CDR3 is TGCAGCGTTGGTAGGGGACCTAACTATGGCTACACCTTC. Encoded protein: CSVGRGPNYGYTF.

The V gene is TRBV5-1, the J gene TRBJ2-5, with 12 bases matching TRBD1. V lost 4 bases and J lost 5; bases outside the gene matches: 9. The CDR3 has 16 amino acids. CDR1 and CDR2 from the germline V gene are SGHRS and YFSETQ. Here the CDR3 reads CASSLPRDRGQETQYF. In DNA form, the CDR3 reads TGCGCCAGCAGCCTCCCGAGGGACAGGGGGCAGGAGACCCAGTACTTC.

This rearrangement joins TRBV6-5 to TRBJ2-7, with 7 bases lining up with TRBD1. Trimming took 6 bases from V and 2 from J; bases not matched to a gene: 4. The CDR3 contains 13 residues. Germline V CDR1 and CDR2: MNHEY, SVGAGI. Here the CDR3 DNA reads TGTGCCAGCAGCAAAGGGACAGCCTACGAGCAGTACTTC. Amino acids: CASSKGTAYEQYF.

The chain's CDR3 is CASRRGSTNEKLFF. DNA of the CDR3: TGTGCCAGCCGCAGGGGGAGCACTAATGAAAAACTGTTTTTT. This chain joins TRBV18 and TRBJ1-4, with 7 positions matching TRBD1. Trimming took 8 bases from V and 2 from J; bases not matched to a gene: 5. Germline loops: CDR1 KGHSH, CDR2 LQKENI. The CDR3 contains 14 residues.

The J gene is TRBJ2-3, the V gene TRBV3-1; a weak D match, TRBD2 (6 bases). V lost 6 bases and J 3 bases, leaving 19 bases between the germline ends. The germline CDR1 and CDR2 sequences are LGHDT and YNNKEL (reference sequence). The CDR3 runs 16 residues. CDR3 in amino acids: CASSPRGGRITDTQYF. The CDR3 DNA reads TGTGCCAGCAGTCCACGCGGAGGGAGGATTACAGATACGCAGTATTTT.

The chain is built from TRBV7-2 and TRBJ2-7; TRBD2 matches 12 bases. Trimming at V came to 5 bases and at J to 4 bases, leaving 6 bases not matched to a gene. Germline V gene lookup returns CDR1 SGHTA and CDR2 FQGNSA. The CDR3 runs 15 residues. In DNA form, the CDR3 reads TGTGCCAGCAGCCGAGGACTAGCGGGGATTTACGAGCAGTACTTC. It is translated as CASSRGLAGIYEQYF.

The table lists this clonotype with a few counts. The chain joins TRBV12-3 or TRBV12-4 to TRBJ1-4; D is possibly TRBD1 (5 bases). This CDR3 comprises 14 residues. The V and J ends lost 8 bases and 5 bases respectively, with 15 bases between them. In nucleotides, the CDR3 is TGTGCCAGCCACCGGGGCGCATCCAATGAAAAACTGTTTTTT. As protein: CASHRGASNEKLFF.

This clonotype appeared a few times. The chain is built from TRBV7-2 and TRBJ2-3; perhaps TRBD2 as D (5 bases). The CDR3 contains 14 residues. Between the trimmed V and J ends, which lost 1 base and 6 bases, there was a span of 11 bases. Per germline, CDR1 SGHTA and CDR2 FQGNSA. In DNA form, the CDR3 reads TGTGCCAGCAGCTTAGAGAGGGCCGACGATACGCAGTATTTT. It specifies CASSLERADDTQYF. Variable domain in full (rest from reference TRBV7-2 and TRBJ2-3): GAGVSQSPSNKVTEKGKDVELRCDPISGHTALYWYRQSLGQGLEFLIYFQGNSAPDKSGLPSDRFSAERTGGSVSTLTIQRTQQEDSAVYLCASSLERADDTQYFGPGTRLTVL.

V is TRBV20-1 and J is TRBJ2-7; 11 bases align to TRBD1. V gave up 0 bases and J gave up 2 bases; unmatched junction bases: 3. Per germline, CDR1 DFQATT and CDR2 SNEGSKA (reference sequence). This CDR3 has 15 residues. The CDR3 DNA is TGCAGTGCTAGAGATGGACAGGGGGCCACCTACGAGCAGTACTTC. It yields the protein CSARDGQGATYEQYF.

CDR3 DNA sequence: TGTGCCAGCAGTTACTCCGGGGACCCATCCTACGAGCAGTACTTC. This encodes CASSYSGDPSYEQYF. The gene calls are TRBV6-5 and TRBJ2-4, with D tentatively TRBD1 or TRBD2 (5 bases each). The end of the DNA aligns better with TRBJ2-7, so the J call may be wrong. The CDR3 has 15 amino acids. Per the germline V gene, CDR1 is MNHEY and CDR2 is SVGAGI.

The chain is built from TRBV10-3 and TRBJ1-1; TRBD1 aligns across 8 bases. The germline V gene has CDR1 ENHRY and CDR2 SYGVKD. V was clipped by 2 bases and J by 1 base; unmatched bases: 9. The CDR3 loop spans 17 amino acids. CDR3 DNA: TGTGCCATCAGTGAGAACCCAGGGGGCTCTCCGAACACTGAAGCTTTCTTT. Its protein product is CAISENPGGSPNTEAFF.

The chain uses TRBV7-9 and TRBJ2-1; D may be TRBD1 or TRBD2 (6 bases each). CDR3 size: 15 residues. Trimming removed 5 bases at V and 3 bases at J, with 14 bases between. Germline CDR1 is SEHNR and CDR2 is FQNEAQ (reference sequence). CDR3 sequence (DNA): TGTGCCAGCAGCAGAGGGGGGAACTTCTACAATGAGCAGTTCTTC. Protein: CASSRGGNFYNEQFF.

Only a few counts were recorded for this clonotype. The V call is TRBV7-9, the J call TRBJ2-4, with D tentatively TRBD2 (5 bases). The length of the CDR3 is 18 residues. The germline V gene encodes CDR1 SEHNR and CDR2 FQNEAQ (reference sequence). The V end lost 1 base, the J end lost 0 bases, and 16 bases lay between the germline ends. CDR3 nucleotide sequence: TGTGCCAGCAGCTTAGGCCCCGCCGGGGAGCGAGCCAAAAACATTCAGTACTTC. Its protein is CASSLGPAGERAKNIQYF.

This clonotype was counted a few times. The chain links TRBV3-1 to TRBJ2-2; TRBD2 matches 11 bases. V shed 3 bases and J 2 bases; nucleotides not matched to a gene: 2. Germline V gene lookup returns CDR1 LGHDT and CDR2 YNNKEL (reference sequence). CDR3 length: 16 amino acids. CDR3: CASSQRLAGNTGELFF. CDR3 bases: TGTGCCAGCAGCCAGAGACTAGCGGGAAACACCGGGGAGCTGTTTTTT.

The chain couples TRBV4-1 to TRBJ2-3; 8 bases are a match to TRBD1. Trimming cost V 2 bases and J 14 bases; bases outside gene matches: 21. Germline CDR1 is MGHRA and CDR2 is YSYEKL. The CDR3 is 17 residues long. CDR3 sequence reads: CASSQFRGPSNSRYAYF. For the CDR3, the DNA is TGCGCCAGCAGCCAATTCAGGGGGCCCTCCAATTCCAGATACGCGTATTTT.

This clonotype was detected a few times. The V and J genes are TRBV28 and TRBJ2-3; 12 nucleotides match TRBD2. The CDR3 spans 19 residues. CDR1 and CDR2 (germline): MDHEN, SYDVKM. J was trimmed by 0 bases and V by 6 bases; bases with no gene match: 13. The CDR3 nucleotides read TGTGCCAGCAGCCCACGACTAGCGGGAGCTCACCCAAGCACAGATACGCAGTATTTT. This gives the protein CASSPRLAGAHPSTDTQYF.

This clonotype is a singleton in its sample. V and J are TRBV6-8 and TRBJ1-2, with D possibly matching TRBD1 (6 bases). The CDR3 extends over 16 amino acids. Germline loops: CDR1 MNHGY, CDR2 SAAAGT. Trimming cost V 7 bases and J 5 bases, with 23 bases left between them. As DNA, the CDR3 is TGTGCCAGCAAAAGACAAGACCCTGGGGGCTTATATGGCTACACCTTC. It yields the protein CASKRQDPGGLYGYTF.